This entry describes one T cell receptor (beta chain). The antigen is not known. This entry comes from a study of shared clonotypes between healthy human individuals. Across the whole study: Three CD4 naive, three CD4 memory, two CD8 naive and one CD8 memory plate were used per donor.

Researchers divided each subset's genomic DNA evenly across several immunoSEQ plates. Sequenced by immunoSEQ multiplex PCR; TCRdb stores in-frame clones only, minus some. The profile shows some 1.1 million clones, roughly 77% of them singletons. General study results and limits: At large depth, rarefaction still showed sorted-subset sequencing to be incomplete.

The clonotype comes from a man aged 18 to 30 in good health. Some clones in this sample may be carry-over from other donors' samples. Sample: memory CD4+ T cells from PBMCs. Subset in this sample: CD45RA-negative fraction.

In DNA, the CDR3 is TGTGCCAGTAGTTTACTAAGCCGCGACAATGAGCAGTTCTTC. It is translated as CASSLLSRDNEQFF. The chain has TRBV19 and TRBJ2-1, with D uncertain. Looked up from germline, CDR1 is LNHDA and CDR2 is SQIVND (reference sequence). Between the trimmed V and J ends, which lost 5 bases and 5 bases, there was a span of 13 bases. CDR3 size: 14 residues.